There are many counts of the clone carrying this TCR beta chain. The antigen remains undetermined. TCRdb ran MiXCR on the 5' RACE reads and lists one entry per CDR3 protein. The repertoire consists of a few hundred thousand distinct CDR3 sequences, with about 4% occurring once and the leading ten covering roughly 24%. From germline, CDR1 is SGHRS and CDR2 YFSETQ. The J segment lost 8 bases and the V segment lost 4 bases, leaving 12 bases of the junction unmatched. The CDR3 sequence is 17 residues long. The sample originates from a study of T cells after yellow fever vaccination. Whole-study results and caveats: Peak timing came faster in the weaker secondary response, day 5 versus 15.

The rearrangement links TRBV5-1 to TRBJ2-1; 13 nucleotides agree with TRBD2. The specimen was PBMCs, collected 5 days after the yellow fever booster vaccination. The receptor's source is a man aged 18 to 35 who received the YFV17D yellow fever vaccine. The CDR3 region is CASSEITSGGASDEQFF. CDR3 DNA: TGCGCCAGCAGCGAGATAACTAGCGGGGGGGCCTCGGATGAGCAGTTCTTC. Variable domain in full (rest from reference TRBV5-1 and TRBJ2-1): KAGVTQTPRYLIKTRGQQVTLSCSPISGHRSVSWYQQTPGQGLQFLFEYFSETQRNKGNFPGRFSGRQFSNSRSEMNVSTLELGDSALYLCASSEITSGGASDEQFFGPGTRLTVL.